The subject of this entry is one T cell receptor beta chain. Its cognate antigen is unknown. The entry originates in a study of CD8+CD57+ T cells in acquired aplastic anemia. Study as a whole: Isolated CD4+ and CD8+ cells, once sorted, yielded DNA averaging roughly 3.2 ug. As sequenced from healthy donors, CD4+ cells averaged around 10 million reads. Study-wide results and caveats: Both patients and controls carried the same twenty-nine CD8+ CDR3 sequences. The study found no significant CD8+ Simpson's diversity difference between patients and controls.

This CDR3 is built from 16 residues. Germline values: CDR1 KGHSH, CDR2 LQKENI. V lost 3 bases and J lost 4, with 18 bases in between. Genomic DNA constituted the template upon which TCR beta VDJ and CDR3 profiling was performed. Each CDR3 protein gets one entry after TCRdb re-called the reads with MiXCR. The sample has 100,000 to 120,000 distinct CDR3 sequences, around 53% seen once. The sequence was obtained from a human donor in good health, serving as a control. This rearrangement joins TRBV18 to TRBJ1-2; TRBD1 might be the D (6 bases). Sequencing used sorted CD4+, CD8+, or CD8+CD57+ T cells (not recorded which) from PBMCs. CDR3 protein: CASSPDGLSGAYGYTF. CDR3 DNA: TGTGCCAGCTCACCCGATGGTCTTTCGGGGGCCTATGGCTACACCTTC.